This TCR beta chain derives from a study of T cells expressing NK-cell markers. Study overall: Investigators obtained TCR beta repertoires from sorted CD3+CD56+NKG2C+, CD3+CD56+NKG2C- and CD3+CD56-NKG2C+ T cells.

Study-level results: The leading position in the CD3+CD56-NKG2C+ fraction of several donors also went to these clonotypes. NKG2C+ dominant clonotype frequencies in 6 or 7 donors were about 1.0-8% of CD8+ T cells.

This CDR3 is 14 amino acids long. CDR1 is DFQATT, CDR2 SNEGSKA, per germline (reference sequence). Making the TCR beta cDNA relied on 5'RACE template switching with UMIs. TCRdb re-called the 5' RACE reads and gives one entry per CDR3 protein, without DNA. Recorded for this sample: roughly 280,000 distinct CDR3 sequences. Worth noting for this clonotype: Its antigen is unknown.

The clonotype originates from a man aged 18 to 30 in good health. This chain connects TRBV20-1 to TRBJ1-6; TCRdb lists TRBD1, though no DNA is available to test this call. The specimen was blood T cells: a sorted CD56 or NKG2C T cell subset, CD4+ or CD8+ T cells, or bulk PBMC T cells (not recorded which). CDR3 loop: CSARYRQGTPPLHF.